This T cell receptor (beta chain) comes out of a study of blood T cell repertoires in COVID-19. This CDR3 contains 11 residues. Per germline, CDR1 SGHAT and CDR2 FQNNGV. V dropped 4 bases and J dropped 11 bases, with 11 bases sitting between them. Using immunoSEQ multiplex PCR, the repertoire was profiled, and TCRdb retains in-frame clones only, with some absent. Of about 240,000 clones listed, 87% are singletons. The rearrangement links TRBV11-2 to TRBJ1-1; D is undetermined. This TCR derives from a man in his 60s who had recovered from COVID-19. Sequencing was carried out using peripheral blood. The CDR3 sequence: CASSSRFMAFF. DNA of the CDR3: TGTGCCAGCAGCTCCAGGTTTATGGCTTTCTTT.